This T cell receptor (beta chain) was recovered during a study of vaccination effects on CD4 cells after COVID-19. About the study: The second dose preceded post-vaccine samples by a median of 72 days.

After expansion with viral peptide pools in the ViraFEST assay, antigen-specific CD4+ T cells were sequenced. CD4+ T cell isolation took place after less than 13 days of culture. Two-dose BNT162b2 or mRNA-1273 vaccination was given to participants. CDR1 LGHNT and CDR2 FRNRAP come from the germline V gene. The CDR3 loop spans 16 amino acids. Trimming took 0 bases from V and 2 from J, leaving 11 bases between them. In its sample, this clone was seen once. Antigen specificity is unknown. Some clones are missing from TCRdb's copy, which holds only in-frame ones; the method was immunoSEQ multiplex PCR. The data contain about 46,000 clones, over 60% of them seen just once; the ten biggest clones take up less than 15%. Whole-study results and caveats: Vaccine-induced clones in healthy vaccinees cross-reacted with common cold coronaviruses in only 1 of 255 cases.

This sequence originates from a human donor who received a COVID-19 vaccine. The genes are TRBV12-5 and TRBJ1-3; D is ambiguous. This material consisted of CD4+ T cells from PBMCs cultured with HCoV-OC43 spike peptides, taken after COVID-19 vaccination. Subset in this sample: HCoV-OC43 spike overlapping peptide pool stimulation. The CDR3, as DNA: TGTGCTAGTGGTTTGGTACTCGCAGGAGCTGGAAACACCATATATTTT. It is translated as CASGLVLAGAGNTIYF.